This T cell receptor beta chain was sequenced for a study of T-cell reconstitution after alpha-beta-depleted transplantation in children. Study conclusions and caveats: At the one-year point after transplant, T-cell counts and TCRbeta diversity were found to come mostly from T cells that had been newly produced.

Unique molecular identifiers featured in how the TCRbeta library was prepared. MiXCR, run by TCRdb on the PCR reads, gives a single entry per CDR3 protein. The profile shows 200,000 to 300,000 distinct CDR3 sequences, 25% of them singletons. In its sample, this clonotype was seen a few times. The antigen remains undetermined. This receptor was taken from a girl aged 2 to 9 with Fanconi anemia, due to receive a stem cell transplant. Sequencing used PBMCs, obtained before TCRalphabeta/CD19-depleted stem cell transplant.

The CDR3 loop is CASSDRVTYEQYF. In DNA form, the CDR3 reads TGTGCCAGCAGTGACAGGGTAACTTACGAGCAGTACTTC. The chain links TRBV28 to TRBJ2-7, with 7 nucleotides matching TRBD1. Germline V gene lookup returns CDR1 MDHEN and CDR2 SYDVKM. This CDR3 is built from 13 residues. The V segment lost 5 bases and the J segment 4 bases; nucleotides outside the gene matches: 5.